These 2 T cell receptor beta chains were sequenced from one sample in a study of T-cell reconstitution after alpha-beta-depleted transplantation in children. Preparing the TCRbeta library involved the use of unique molecular identifiers. MiXCR, applied by TCRdb to the PCR reads, yields one record per CDR3 protein. This table holds some 550,000 distinct CDR3 sequences, more than 20% found once. The material was PBMCs, mostly from graft donor cells, obtained 360 days after TCRalphabeta/CD19-depleted stem cell transplant. All receptors come from a boy younger than two who had a stem cell transplant for acute myeloid leukemia, so the T cells may come from the graft donor.

The chain carries TRBV21-1 and TRBJ2-7. TRBV21-1 is shown as a pseudogene. The length of the CDR3 is 13 residues. Written as DNA, the CDR3 is TGTGCCAGCAGAACAGTTCGTTCCTACGAGCAGTACTTC. Translating gives CASRTVRSYEQYF.

This clonotype was recorded many times. V is TRBV29-1 and J is TRBJ2-3; D may be TRBD1 (5 bases). V lost 4 bases, J lost 2 bases, and 13 bases lay in between. This CDR3 spans 14 amino acids. Germline loops: CDR1 SQVTM, CDR2 ANQGSEA. The chain's CDR3 is CSVAGLASTDTQYF. CDR3 in DNA: TGCAGCGTTGCAGGGTTGGCCTCCACAGATACGCAGTATTTT.